The subject of this entry is one T cell receptor (beta chain). This CDR3 spans 14 amino acids. Germline V CDR1 and CDR2: SGHNT, YYREEE (reference sequence). With 0 bases removed from V and 8 bases from J, the gap between germline ends came to 14 bases. The data were obtained in a study of blood T cell repertoires in COVID-19. Study in general: Samples came from the United States, Italy and Spain, spanning acute and convalescent COVID-19.

In the authors' workflow: Using reference gene primer amplification, nucleated cell counts were estimated. Using immunoSEQ multiplex PCR, the repertoire was profiled, and TCRdb retains in-frame clones only, with some absent. That table gives V, J and clone size, and the DNA gave D and trimming. This sample has about 260,000 clones, with 90% found just once. V is TRBV5-4 and J is TRBJ1-2, with D possibly TRBD1 on 6 matching bases. The clonotype was recovered from a woman aged 40 to 50 with acute or convalescent COVID-19. Sequenced sample: peripheral blood. The CDR3 region has the DNA TGTGCCAGCAGCTTGGCTGACAGGATTGACGGCTACACCTTC. It yields the protein CASSLADRIDGYTF.